The T cell receptor beta chain described here comes from a study of post-analysis software for immune sequencing data. Study at large: Some patients lacked subtype; others had relapsing-remitting, secondary progressive or progressive-relapsing disease.

Libraries were made from TCR beta cDNA, and they carried unique molecular identifiers. TCRdb called the PCR reads again in MiXCR, with one record for every CDR3 protein. In the table there are around 770,000 distinct CDR3 sequences, about half of which are singletons. This clonotype was recorded once. The antigen remains unidentified. V was clipped by 0 bases and J by 0 bases, with 12 bases between them. CDR1 is LNHNV, CDR2 YYDKDF, per germline (reference sequence). The CDR3 length is 17 residues. Study-wide findings and caveats: Controls had lower frequencies than patients of a handful of TRBV segments, which included TRBV5-6, TRBV5-1 and TRBV20-1.

The chain carries TRBV15 and TRBJ2-1; D gene unclear. The sequencing input was blood. This sequence was found in a girl aged 10-17 years with multiple sclerosis. The DNA for the CDR3 is TGTGCCACCAGCAGAGAAGGCGTCCTTAACTCCTACAATGAGCAGTTCTTC. Translation: CATSREGVLNSYNEQFF.